The following is a T cell receptor (beta chain) sequence with its context. Its antigen remains unidentified. A much larger clone sits a single nucleotide away, making a read error possible. This record comes from a study of T cell repertoires in cytomegalovirus infection. TCRdb re-called the reads through MiXCR, storing one row per CDR3 protein. The sample has 200,000 to 300,000 distinct CDR3 sequences; about an eighth are singletons. Study outcomes and limitations: HLA-C-restricted, CMV-specific TCR beta clonotypes were dominant ex vivo. Identification of carriers of CMV plus the relevant HLA was performed using cumulative public TCR beta family frequency.

The CDR3 is 15 amino acids. Germline V gene sequence: CDR1 LNHDA, CDR2 SQIVND (reference sequence). V lost 7 bases, J lost 0 bases, and 13 bases lay in between. This TCR was recovered from a human donor in good health (CMV status not recorded). Some clones in this sample may be carry-over from other donors' samples. The sequenced material came from PBMCs. The chain combines TRBV19 with TRBJ1-5; D is ambiguous. The DNA for the CDR3 is TGTGCCAGTACCGAGAATAGCTATAGCAATCAGCCCCAGCATTTT. Amino acids: CASTENSYSNQPQHF.